This T cell receptor (beta chain) stems from a study of cytomegalovirus exposure and HLA in healthy donors. Study information: Of the donors genotyped, about 410 in all, 75% to 90% fell in the Caucasian-associated ancestry cluster.

The CDR3 consists of 12 residues. Germline CDR1 and CDR2: SGDLS and YYNGEE. Trimming cost V 3 bases and J 8 bases, with 11 bases left between them. Worth noting for this clone: Its target is unknown.

The primer mix had 60 Vbeta and 13 Jbeta primers. Sequenced by immunoSEQ multiplex PCR; TCRdb stores in-frame clones only, minus some. Among 98,000 or so clones, approximately 76% were seen once, and the ten largest hold about 2%. General study findings and limits: The majority of TCR sequences were rare, yet some public TCRs appeared in many donors.

The rearrangement links TRBV9 to TRBJ1-2, with D unresolved. The sequenced sample consisted of PBMCs. The clonotype was recovered from a man aged 40-50 years in good health and CMV-seronegative. CDR3: CASSGTLGGYTF. CDR3 sequence (DNA): TGTGCCAGCAGCGGGACTTTGGGAGGCTACACCTTC.